This T cell receptor beta chain stems from a study of T-cell memory formation after mild COVID-19. Trimming removed 1 base at V and 2 bases at J, with 9 bases between. This CDR3 is 15 amino acids long. Germline assignment: CDR1 SGHAT and CDR2 FQNNGV. TCRdb used MiXCR to reprocess the 5' RACE reads, holding one entry per CDR3 protein. The sample yields about 400,000 distinct CDR3 sequences, about 22% seen once. J is TRBJ2-1 and V is TRBV11-2; no reliable D call. The sequenced sample was PBMCs or a T cell subset sorted from them (not recorded which). This TCR was sampled from an adult woman who had mild COVID-19 (a few samples of this study predate the infection). Cell type and time point are not known. In nucleotides, the CDR3 is TGTGCCAGCAGCTTAGTCGTGGGAACCTACAATGAGCAGTTCTTC. Translated: CASSLVVGTYNEQFF.